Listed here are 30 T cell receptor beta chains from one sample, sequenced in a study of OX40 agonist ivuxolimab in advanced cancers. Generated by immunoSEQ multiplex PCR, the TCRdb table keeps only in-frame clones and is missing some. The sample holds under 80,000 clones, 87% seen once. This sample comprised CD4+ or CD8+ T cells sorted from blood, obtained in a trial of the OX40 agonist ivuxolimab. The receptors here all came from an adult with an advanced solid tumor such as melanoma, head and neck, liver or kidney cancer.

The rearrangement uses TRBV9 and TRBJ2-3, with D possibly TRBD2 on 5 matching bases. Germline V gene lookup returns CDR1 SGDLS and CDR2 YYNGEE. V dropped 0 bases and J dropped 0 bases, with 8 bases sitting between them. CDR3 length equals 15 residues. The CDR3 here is CASSVVSGSTDTQYF. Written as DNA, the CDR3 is TGTGCCAGCAGCGTAGTGAGCGGAAGCACAGATACGCAGTATTTT.

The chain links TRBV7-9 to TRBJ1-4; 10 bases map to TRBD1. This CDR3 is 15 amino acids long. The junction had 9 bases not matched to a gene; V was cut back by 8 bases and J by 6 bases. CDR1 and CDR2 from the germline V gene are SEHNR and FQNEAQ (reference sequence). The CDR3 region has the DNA TGTGCCAGCTCCGAAGCCGGGACAGGGGATGAAAAACTGTTTTTT. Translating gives CASSEAGTGDEKLFF.

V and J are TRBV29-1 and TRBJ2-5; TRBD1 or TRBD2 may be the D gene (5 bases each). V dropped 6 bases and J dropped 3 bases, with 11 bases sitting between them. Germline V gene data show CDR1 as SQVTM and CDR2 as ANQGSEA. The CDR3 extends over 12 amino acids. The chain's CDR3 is CSVTGAKETQYF. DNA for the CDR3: TGCAGCGTGACCGGGGCGAAAGAGACCCAGTACTTC.

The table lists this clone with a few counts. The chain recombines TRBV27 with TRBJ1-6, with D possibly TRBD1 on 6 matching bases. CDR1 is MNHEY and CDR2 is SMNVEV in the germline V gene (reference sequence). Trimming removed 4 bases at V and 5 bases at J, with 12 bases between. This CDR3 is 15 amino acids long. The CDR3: CASSSRRQDNSPLHF. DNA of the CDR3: TGTGCCAGCAGTTCCCGACGACAGGATAATTCACCCCTCCACTTT.

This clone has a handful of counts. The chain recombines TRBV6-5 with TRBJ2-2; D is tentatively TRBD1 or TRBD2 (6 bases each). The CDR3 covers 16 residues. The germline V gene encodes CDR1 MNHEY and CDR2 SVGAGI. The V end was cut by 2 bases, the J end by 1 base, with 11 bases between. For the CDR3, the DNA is TGTGCCAGCAGTTACGCGGGACACCAGAACACCGGGGAGCTGTTTTTT. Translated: CASSYAGHQNTGELFF.

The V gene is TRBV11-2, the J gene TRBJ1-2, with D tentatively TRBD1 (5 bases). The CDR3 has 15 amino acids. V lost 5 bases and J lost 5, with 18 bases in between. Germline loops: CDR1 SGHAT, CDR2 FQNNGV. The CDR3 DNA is TGTGCCAGCAGCACAAGCGTGGGACTTGCTTATGGCTACACCTTC. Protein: CASSTSVGLAYGYTF.

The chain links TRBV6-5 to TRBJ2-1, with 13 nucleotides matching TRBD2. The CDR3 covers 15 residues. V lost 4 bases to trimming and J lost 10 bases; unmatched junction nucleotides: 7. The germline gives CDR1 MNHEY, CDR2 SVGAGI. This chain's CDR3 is CASSSFTSGRVEQFF. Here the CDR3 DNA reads TGTGCCAGCAGTTCGTTTACTAGCGGGAGGGTAGAGCAGTTCTTC.

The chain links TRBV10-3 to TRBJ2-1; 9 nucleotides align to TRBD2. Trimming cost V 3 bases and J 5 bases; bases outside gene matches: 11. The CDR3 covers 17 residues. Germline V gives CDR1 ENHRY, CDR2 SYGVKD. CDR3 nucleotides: TGTGCCATCAGTGACGGGACTAGCCGATGGAAGAACAATGAGCAGTTCTTC. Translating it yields CAISDGTSRWKNNEQFF.

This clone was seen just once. CDR3 in DNA: TGTGCCAGCAGCGACTATGCGGGGTTGGCCCAGCATTTT. Its protein is CASSDYAGLAQHF. This chain links TRBV5-6 with TRBJ1-5; D is unclear. The CDR3 spans 13 residues. Looked up from germline, CDR1 is SGHDT and CDR2 is YYEEEE. The V end lost 4 bases, the J end lost 11 bases, and 16 bases lay between the germline ends.

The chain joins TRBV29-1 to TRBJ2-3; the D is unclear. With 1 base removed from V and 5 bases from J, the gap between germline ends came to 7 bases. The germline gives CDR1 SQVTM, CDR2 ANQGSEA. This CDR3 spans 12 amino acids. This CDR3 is CSVEVWGDTQYF. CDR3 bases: TGCAGCGTTGAAGTGTGGGGAGATACGCAGTATTTT.

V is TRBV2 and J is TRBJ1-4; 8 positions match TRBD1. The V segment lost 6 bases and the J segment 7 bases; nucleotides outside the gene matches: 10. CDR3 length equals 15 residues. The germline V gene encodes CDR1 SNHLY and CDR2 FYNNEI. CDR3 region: CASRGQGAQGEKLFF. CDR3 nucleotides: TGTGCCAGCAGGGGGCAGGGGGCGCAGGGTGAAAAACTGTTTTTT.

This CDR3 is CASSSTGAYGYTF. CDR3 nucleotide sequence: TGTGCCAGCAGCTCTACAGGGGCGTATGGCTACACCTTC. This rearrangement joins TRBV7-9 to TRBJ1-2; the match to TRBD1 covers 7 bases. This CDR3 has 13 residues. After removal of 4 bases from V and 5 bases from J, the junction contained 4 bases not matched to a gene. The germline V gene encodes CDR1 SEHNR and CDR2 FQNEAQ (reference sequence).

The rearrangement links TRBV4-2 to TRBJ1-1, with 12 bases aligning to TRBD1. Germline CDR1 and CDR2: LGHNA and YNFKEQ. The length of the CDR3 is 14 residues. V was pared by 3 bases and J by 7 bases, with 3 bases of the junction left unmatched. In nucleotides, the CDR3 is TGTGCCAGCAGCCAGGGGGACAGGGGGCTTGAAGCTTTCTTT. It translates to CASSQGDRGLEAFF.

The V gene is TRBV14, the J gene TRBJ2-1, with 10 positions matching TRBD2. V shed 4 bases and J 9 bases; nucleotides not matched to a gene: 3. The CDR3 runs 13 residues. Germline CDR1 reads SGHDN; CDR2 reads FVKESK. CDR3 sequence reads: CASSRQRGGEQFF. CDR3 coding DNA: TGTGCCAGCAGCCGGCAGCGGGGGGGTGAGCAGTTCTTC.

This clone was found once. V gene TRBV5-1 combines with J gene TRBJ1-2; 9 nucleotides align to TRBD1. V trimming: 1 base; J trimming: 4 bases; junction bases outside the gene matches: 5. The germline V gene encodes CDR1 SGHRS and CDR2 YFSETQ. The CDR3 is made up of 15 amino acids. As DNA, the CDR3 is TGCGCCAGCAGCTTGTTCGGACAGGGGAGCTATGGCTACACCTTC. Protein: CASSLFGQGSYGYTF. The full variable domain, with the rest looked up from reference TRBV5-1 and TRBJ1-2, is KAGVTQTPRYLIKTRGQQVTLSCSPISGHRSVSWYQQTPGQGLQFLFEYFSETQRNKGNFPGRFSGRQFSNSRSEMNVSTLELGDSALYLCASSLFGQGSYGYTFGSGTRLTVV.

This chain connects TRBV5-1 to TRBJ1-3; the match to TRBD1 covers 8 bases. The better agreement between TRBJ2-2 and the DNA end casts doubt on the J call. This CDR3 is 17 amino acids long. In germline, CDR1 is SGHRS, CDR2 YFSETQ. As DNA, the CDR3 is TGCGCCAGCAGCTTGGTTATGACAGGGGACAGCACCGGGGAGCTGTTTTTT. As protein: CASSLVMTGDSTGELFF.

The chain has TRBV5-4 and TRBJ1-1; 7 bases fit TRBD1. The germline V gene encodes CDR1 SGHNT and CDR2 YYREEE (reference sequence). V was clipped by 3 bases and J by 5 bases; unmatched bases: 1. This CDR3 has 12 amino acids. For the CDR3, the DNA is TGTGCCAGCAGCTGGACAGGTACTGAAGCTTTCTTT. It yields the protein CASSWTGTEAFF.

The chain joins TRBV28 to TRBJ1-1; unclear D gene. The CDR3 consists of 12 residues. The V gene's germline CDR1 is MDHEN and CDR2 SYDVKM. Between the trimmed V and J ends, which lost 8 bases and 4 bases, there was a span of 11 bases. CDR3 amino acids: CASRLSSTEAFF. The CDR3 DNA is TGTGCCAGCCGGCTGTCTAGCACTGAAGCTTTCTTT.

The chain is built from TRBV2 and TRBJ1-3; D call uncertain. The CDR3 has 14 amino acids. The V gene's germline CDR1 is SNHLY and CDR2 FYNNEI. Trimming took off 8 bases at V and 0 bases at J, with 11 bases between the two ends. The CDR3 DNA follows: TGTGCCAGCCATGAAGTGGGCTCTGGAAACACCATATATTTT. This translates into CASHEVGSGNTIYF.

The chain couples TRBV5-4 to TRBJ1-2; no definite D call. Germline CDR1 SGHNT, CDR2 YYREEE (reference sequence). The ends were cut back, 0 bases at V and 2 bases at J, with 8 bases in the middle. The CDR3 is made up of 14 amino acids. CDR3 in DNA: TGTGCCAGCAGCTTGGTCGGCCAGAACTATGGCTACACCTTC. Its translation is CASSLVGQNYGYTF.

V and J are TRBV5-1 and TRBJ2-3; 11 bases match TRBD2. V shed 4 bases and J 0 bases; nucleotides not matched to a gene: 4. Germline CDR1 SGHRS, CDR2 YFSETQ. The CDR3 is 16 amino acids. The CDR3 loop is CASSLRLAGSTDTQYF. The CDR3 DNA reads TGCGCCAGCAGCCTCCGACTAGCGGGGAGCACAGATACGCAGTATTTT. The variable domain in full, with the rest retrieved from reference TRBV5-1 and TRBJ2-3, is KAGVTQTPRYLIKTRGQQVTLSCSPISGHRSVSWYQQTPGQGLQFLFEYFSETQRNKGNFPGRFSGRQFSNSRSEMNVSTLELGDSALYLCASSLRLAGSTDTQYFGPGTRLTVL.

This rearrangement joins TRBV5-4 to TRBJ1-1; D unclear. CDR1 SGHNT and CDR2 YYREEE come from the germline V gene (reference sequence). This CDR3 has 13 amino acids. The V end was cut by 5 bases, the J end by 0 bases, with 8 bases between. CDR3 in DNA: TGTGCCAGCAGGGGCGACTTGAACACTGAAGCTTTCTTT. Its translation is CASRGDLNTEAFF.

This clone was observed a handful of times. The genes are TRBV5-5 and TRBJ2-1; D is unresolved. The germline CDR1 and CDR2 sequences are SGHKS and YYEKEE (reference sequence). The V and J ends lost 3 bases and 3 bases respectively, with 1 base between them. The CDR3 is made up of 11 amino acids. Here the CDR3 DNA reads TGTGCCAGCAGCTACTACAATGAGCAGTTCTTC. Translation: CASSYYNEQFF.

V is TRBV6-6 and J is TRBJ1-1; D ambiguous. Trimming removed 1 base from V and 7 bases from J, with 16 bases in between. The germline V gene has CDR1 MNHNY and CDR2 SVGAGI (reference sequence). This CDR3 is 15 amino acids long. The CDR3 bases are TGTGCCAGCAGTTACTTAGGGTCGGGAAACGGTGAAGCTTTCTTT. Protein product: CASSYLGSGNGEAFF.

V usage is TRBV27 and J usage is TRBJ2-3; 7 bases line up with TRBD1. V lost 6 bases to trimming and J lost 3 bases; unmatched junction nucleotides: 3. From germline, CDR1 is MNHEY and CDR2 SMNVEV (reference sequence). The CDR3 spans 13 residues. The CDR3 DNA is TGTGCCAGCAGAAAGACAGGGACAGATACGCAGTATTTT. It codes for CASRKTGTDTQYF.

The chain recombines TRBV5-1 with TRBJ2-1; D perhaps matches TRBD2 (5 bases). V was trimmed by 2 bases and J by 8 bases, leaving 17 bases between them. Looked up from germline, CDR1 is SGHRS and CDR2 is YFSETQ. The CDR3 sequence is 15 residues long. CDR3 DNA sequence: TGCGCCAGCAGCTTTTCTCCTAGCAGGTCCGATGAGCAGTTCTTC. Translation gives CASSFSPSRSDEQFF. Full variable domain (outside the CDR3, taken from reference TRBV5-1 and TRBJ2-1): KAGVTQTPRYLIKTRGQQVTLSCSPISGHRSVSWYQQTPGQGLQFLFEYFSETQRNKGNFPGRFSGRQFSNSRSEMNVSTLELGDSALYLCASSFSPSRSDEQFFGPGTRLTVL.

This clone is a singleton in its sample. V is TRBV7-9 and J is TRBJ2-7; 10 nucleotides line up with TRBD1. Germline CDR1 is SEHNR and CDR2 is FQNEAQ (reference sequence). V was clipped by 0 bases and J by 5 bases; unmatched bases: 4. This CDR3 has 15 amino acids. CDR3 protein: CASSLAQTGGNEQYF. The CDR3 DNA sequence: TGTGCCAGCAGCTTAGCCCAGACAGGGGGCAACGAGCAGTACTTC.

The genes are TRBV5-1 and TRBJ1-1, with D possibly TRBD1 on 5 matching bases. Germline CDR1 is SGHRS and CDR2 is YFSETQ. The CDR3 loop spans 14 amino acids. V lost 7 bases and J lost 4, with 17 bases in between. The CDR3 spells CASGRDREGTEAFF. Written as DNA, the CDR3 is TGCGCCAGCGGCCGGGACCGGGAGGGCACTGAAGCTTTCTTT.

The CDR3 bases are TGTGCCAGCGTAGGGGTTGGTGGGAATGAAAAACTGTTTTTT. Its translation is CASVGVGGNEKLFF. The chain carries TRBV28 and TRBJ1-4; D possibly corresponds to TRBD1 (5 bases). The V and J ends lost 8 bases and 5 bases respectively, with 15 bases between them. The CDR3 contains 14 residues. CDR1 is MDHEN, CDR2 SYDVKM, per germline.

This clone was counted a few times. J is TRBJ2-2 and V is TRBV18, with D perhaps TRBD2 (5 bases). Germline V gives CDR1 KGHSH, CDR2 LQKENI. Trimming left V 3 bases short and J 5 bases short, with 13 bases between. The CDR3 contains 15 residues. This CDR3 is CASSPATPGTGELFF. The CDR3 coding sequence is TGTGCCAGCTCACCCGCCACGCCGGGGACCGGGGAGCTGTTTTTT.